These 11 T cell receptor beta chains share one sample of origin, sequenced in a study of shared clonotypes between healthy human individuals. Only in-frame clones appear in the TCRdb table, and some are missing; sequencing was by immunoSEQ multiplex PCR. The profile covers over a million clones, with 70% to 80% appearing a single time and 0.55% to 0.7% taken by the ten largest. Sample: memory CD4+ T cells from PBMCs. The subset denotes: CD45RA-negative fraction. The receptors derive from a man aged 18 to 35 in good health. Some clones in this sample may be carry-over from other donors' samples.

The V and J genes are TRBV6-1 and TRBJ2-7; TRBD1 matches 8 bases. Germline V gives CDR1 MNHNS, CDR2 SASEGT. The CDR3 length is 13 residues. The V and J ends lost 6 bases and 4 bases, in that order; junction bases with no gene match: 5. CDR3 DNA: TGTGCCAGCAGCTCTGGACAGGGTTACGAGCAGTACTTC. Protein: CASSSGQGYEQYF.

The J gene is TRBJ1-1, the V gene TRBV7-9, with 9 bases aligning to TRBD1. The V gene's germline CDR1 is SEHNR and CDR2 FQNEAQ (reference sequence). The CDR3 length is 15 residues. V was pared by 3 bases and J by 7 bases, with 9 bases of the junction left unmatched. CDR3 DNA sequence: TGTGCCAGCAGCTTCCCCAACAGGGGGCTCAGTGAAGCTTTCTTT. Translated, it gives CASSFPNRGLSEAFF. The full variable domain, in which reference TRBV7-9 and TRBJ1-1 provide the parts outside the CDR3, is DTGVSQNPRHKITKRGQNVTFRCDPISEHNRLYWYRQTLGQGPEFLTYFQNEAQLEKSRLLSDRFSAERPKGSFSTLEIQRTEQGDSAMYLCASSFPNRGLSEAFFGQGTRLTVV.

This clone was detected only a few times. The V gene is TRBV7-2, the J gene TRBJ1-5, with 7 bases fitting TRBD1. This CDR3 has 14 amino acids. The germline CDR1 and CDR2 sequences are SGHTA and FQGNSA. Germline trimming cut 2 bases from V and 7 bases from J; bases unmatched to any gene: 5. CDR3 coding DNA: TGTGCCAGCAGCTTACAGGGGGAAGAACAGCCCCAGCATTTT. Amino acid sequence: CASSLQGEEQPQHF. Full variable domain (outside the CDR3, taken from reference TRBV7-2 and TRBJ1-5): GAGVSQSPSNKVTEKGKDVELRCDPISGHTALYWYRQSLGQGLEFLIYFQGNSAPDKSGLPSDRFSAERTGGSVSTLTIQRTQQEDSAVYLCASSLQGEEQPQHFGDGTRLSIL.

A remark on this clone: This CDR3 is also generated by other DNA sequences in the sample. The chain uses TRBV2 and TRBJ2-7; D call uncertain. Germline V CDR1 and CDR2: SNHLY, FYNNEI. Trimming stripped 6 bases from V and 7 bases from J, with 7 bases between. The CDR3 runs 10 residues. In DNA form, the CDR3 reads TGTGCCAGCAGGACCGGAGAGCAGTACTTC. It is translated as CASRTGEQYF.

The V gene is TRBV9, the J gene TRBJ2-1; 9 bases match TRBD2. The J segment lost 9 bases and the V segment lost 0 bases, leaving 7 bases of the junction unmatched. The CDR3 is 15 residues long. Germline CDR1 reads SGDLS; CDR2 reads YYNGEE. This chain's CDR3 is CASSVVAGGPSEQFF. In DNA, the CDR3 is TGTGCCAGCAGCGTAGTGGCGGGAGGGCCCAGTGAGCAGTTCTTC.

This clone turned up a few times. The sample has other DNA sequences that encode this CDR3 too. The chain combines TRBV28 with TRBJ2-5, with D uncertain. Germline CDR1 and CDR2: MDHEN and SYDVKM. There are 13 residues in the CDR3. The V end was cut by 1 base, the J end by 4 bases, with 7 bases between. The CDR3 protein is CASSLSGSETQYF. Written as DNA, the CDR3 is TGTGCCAGCAGTTTATCCGGGTCAGAGACCCAGTACTTC.

The chain is built from TRBV7-3 and TRBJ2-7; TRBD1 matches 10 bases. Germline CDR1 reads SGHTA; CDR2 reads FQGTGA. The CDR3 consists of 14 residues. V gave up 5 bases and J gave up 0 bases; unmatched junction bases: 1. The CDR3 DNA reads TGTGCCAGCAGCCGGACAGGGGGCTCCTACGAGCAGTACTTC. Residues: CASSRTGGSYEQYF.

V and J are TRBV5-1 and TRBJ2-4; possibly TRBD2 for D (7 bases). Trimming removed 3 bases at V and 4 bases at J, with 11 bases between. CDR1 and CDR2 (germline): SGHRS, YFSETQ. This CDR3 has 14 residues. The DNA of the CDR3 is TGCGCCAGCAGCTCACAGGGAGGGAAAAACATTCAGTACTTC. Protein sequence: CASSSQGGKNIQYF.

The chain is built from TRBV18 and TRBJ1-1; D unclear. The CDR3 has 14 residues. V gave up 4 bases and J gave up 1 base, with 10 bases separating them. The V gene's germline CDR1 is KGHSH and CDR2 LQKENI. The CDR3 protein is CASSRNHKNTEAFF. The CDR3 bases are TGTGCCAGCTCACGTAATCACAAGAACACTGAAGCTTTCTTT.

The chain has TRBV10-3 and TRBJ2-7; 10 bases map to TRBD2. The CDR3 extends over 16 amino acids. The germline gives CDR1 ENHRY, CDR2 SYGVKD. The J segment lost 5 bases and the V segment lost 4 bases, leaving 11 bases of the junction unmatched. The CDR3 DNA reads as TGTGCCATCAGTGGGGACTTGGGGACTAGCGAAAACGAGCAGTACTTC. Its protein product is CAISGDLGTSENEQYF.

A note on this clone: Other DNA sequences in this sample translate to the same CDR3. The V call is TRBV5-1, the J call TRBJ2-3; 10 bases align to TRBD2. V dropped 0 bases and J dropped 3; count of bases not matched to a gene: 1. Germline loops: CDR1 SGHRS, CDR2 YFSETQ. This CDR3 has 15 residues. CDR3 residues: CASSLELAGTDTQYF. The CDR3 bases are TGCGCCAGCAGCTTGGAACTAGCGGGAACAGATACGCAGTATTTT.